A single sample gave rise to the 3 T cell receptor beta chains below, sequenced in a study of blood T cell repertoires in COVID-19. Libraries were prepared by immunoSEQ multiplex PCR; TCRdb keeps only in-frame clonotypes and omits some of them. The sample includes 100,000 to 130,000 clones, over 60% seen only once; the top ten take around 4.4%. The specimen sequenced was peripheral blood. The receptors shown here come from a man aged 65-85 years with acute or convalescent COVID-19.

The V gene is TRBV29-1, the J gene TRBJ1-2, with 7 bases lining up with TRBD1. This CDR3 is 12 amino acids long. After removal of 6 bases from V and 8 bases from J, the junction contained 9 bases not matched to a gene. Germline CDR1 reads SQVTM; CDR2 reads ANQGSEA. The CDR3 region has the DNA TGCAGCGTAGGACAGGCTGATGGAGGCTACACCTTC. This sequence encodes CSVGQADGGYTF.

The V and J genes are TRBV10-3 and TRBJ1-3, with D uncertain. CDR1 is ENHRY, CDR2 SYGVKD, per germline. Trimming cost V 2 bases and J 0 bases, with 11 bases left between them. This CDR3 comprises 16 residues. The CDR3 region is CAISEPRSASGNTIYF. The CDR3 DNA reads TGTGCCATCAGTGAGCCGAGGTCAGCCTCTGGAAACACCATATATTTT.

The DNA of the CDR3 is TGCGCCAGCAGCTCTGGGACTAGCGGGGAGACCCAGTACTTC. This translates into CASSSGTSGETQYF. V is TRBV5-1 and J is TRBJ2-5; 12 bases map to TRBD2. Losses at the gene ends were 3 bases for V and 5 bases for J; bases not matched to a gene: 2. This CDR3 is 14 amino acids long. The V gene's germline CDR1 is SGHRS and CDR2 YFSETQ.